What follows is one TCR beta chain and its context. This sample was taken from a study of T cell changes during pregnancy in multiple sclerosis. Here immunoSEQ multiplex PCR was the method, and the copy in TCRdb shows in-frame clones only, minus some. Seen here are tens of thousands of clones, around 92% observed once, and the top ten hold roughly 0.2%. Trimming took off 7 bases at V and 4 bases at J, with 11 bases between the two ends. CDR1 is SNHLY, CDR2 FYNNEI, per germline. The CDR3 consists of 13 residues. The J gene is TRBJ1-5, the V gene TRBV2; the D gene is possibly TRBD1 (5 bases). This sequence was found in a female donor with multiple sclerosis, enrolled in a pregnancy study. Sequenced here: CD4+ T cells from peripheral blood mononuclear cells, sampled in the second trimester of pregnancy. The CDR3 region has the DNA TGTGCCAGCAAACAGGAGCTTAATCAGCCCCAGCATTTT. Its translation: CASKQELNQPQHF.